This TCR beta chain was recorded in a study of glioma-infiltrating T cells. Study details: WHO grade II oligodendrogliomas or astrocytomas, plus non-recurrent WHO grade IV glioblastomas, were sampled. Dexamethasone exposure before glioma surgery was limited to six or fewer days. Overall study findings and caveats: CDR3 overlap between tissue and blood was very small.

This CDR3 has 15 amino acids. In germline, CDR1 is SEHNR, CDR2 FQNEAQ (reference sequence). Trimming cost V 3 bases and J 9 bases; bases outside gene matches: 7. Using RNA template, CDR3s of TCR alpha and beta were amplified with iRepertoire arm-PCR. TCRdb independently ran MiXCR on the multiplex PCR reads; one entry per CDR3 protein. The sample includes roughly 350,000 distinct CDR3 sequences, less than 50% of them seen just once. In the case of this clonotype: As yet, its antigen is unknown.

The sample consisted of glioma tissue, nonneoplastic brain tissue, or PBMCs (not recorded which). The chain uses TRBV7-9 and TRBJ2-3, with TRBD2 matching 12 bases. The origin of this receptor is a human donor with low-grade glioma or glioblastoma, undergoing nonglioma brain surgery, or in good health (not recorded which). The CDR3 DNA sequence: TGTGCCAGCAGCTTGACTAGCGGGAGTCGAGACACGCAGTATTTT. Translated: CASSLTSGSRDTQYF.